A selection of T cell receptor beta chains follows, all from one sample in a study of shared clonotypes between healthy human individuals. Using immunoSEQ multiplex PCR, the repertoire was profiled, and TCRdb retains in-frame clones only, with some absent. This sample has fewer than 850,000 clones, with 90% to 97% found just once. Sequencing input: naive CD8+ T cells sorted from blood. The receptors come from a man aged 25 to 40 in good health. Both conserved end residues are part of each CDR3. D genes are given only for firm matches. Size tells how often a clone was seen (once, few, many) or the class of an expanded clone, and some rows leave it out.

length,D,size,J,V,DNA,CDR3
16,NA,NA,TRBJ2-2,TRBV28,TGTGCCAGCAGCCTCGGACCATCTTGGAACACCGGGGAGCTGTTTTTT,CASSLGPSWNTGELFF
17,TRBD2,NA,TRBJ2-1,TRBV4-1,TGCGCCAGCAGCCACCCCTTACTAGCGGGAGGGGCCAATGAGCAGTTCTTC,CASSHPLLAGGANEQFF
14,NA,NA,TRBJ2-7,TRBV11-2,TGTGCCAGCAGGTCCTCAGTTAGCTCCTACGAGCAGTACTTC,CASRSSVSSYEQYF
14,TRBD1,NA,TRBJ1-2,TRBV29-1,TGCAGCGTTCGGGGACAGGAGTATAACTATGGCTACACCTTC,CSVRGQEYNYGYTF
19,TRBD1,once,TRBJ2-7,TRBV7-8,TGTGCCAGCAGCTTTTCTCGGGACAGGGTCCTTTACCGAGCCTACGAGCAGTACTTC,CASSFSRDRVLYRAYEQYF
15,NA,NA,TRBJ2-6,TRBV10-1,TGCGCCAGCAGCGGACAGAGCTCTGGGGCCAACGTCCTGACTTTC,CASSGQSSGANVLTF
17,TRBD2,NA,TRBJ2-1,TRBV5-6,TGTGCCAGCAGCCCGACTCGGACTAGCGGGAGCGCTACGGAGCAGTTCTTC,CASSPTRTSGSATEQFF
14,TRBD2,NA,TRBJ2-7,TRBV28,TGTGCCAGCAGTTCTAGCGGGGGAGCTCAGGAGCAGTACTTC,CASSSSGGAQEQYF
14,NA,NA,TRBJ1-4,TRBV11-2,TGTGCCAGCAGCTCGGACATGCCTAATGAAAAACTGTTTTTT,CASSSDMPNEKLFF
11,NA,once,TRBJ2-7,TRBV10-1,TGCGCCAGCAGTGAAGGGTTCGAGCAGTACTTC,CASSEGFEQYF
15,TRBD2,once,TRBJ2-1,TRBV9,TGTGCCAGCAGCGCGCTAGCGGGAGTTAAACATGAGCAGTTCTTC,CASSALAGVKHEQFF
15,TRBD2,NA,TRBJ2-7,TRBV19,TGTGCCAGTAGCAAAGGACTAGCGGGAGTTAGCGAGCAGTACTTC,CASSKGLAGVSEQYF
11,NA,NA,TRBJ2-2,TRBV7-9,TGTGCCAGCAGCTTTAGTCGGGAGCTGTTTTTT,CASSFSRELFF
15,TRBD1,NA,TRBJ1-5,TRBV15,TGTGCCACCAGGACGGACAGGGGAGGCAATCAGCCCCAGCATTTT,CATRTDRGGNQPQHF
13,NA,NA,TRBJ2-1,TRBV27,TGTGCCACGTACGGGGATCCCTACAATGAGCAGTTCTTC,CATYGDPYNEQFF
19,TRBD2,NA,TRBJ2-7,TRBV28,TGTGCCAGCAGTTTATGGGCGGGGGACGGGGCGTTAATACGGGGCGAGCAGTACTTC,CASSLWAGDGALIRGEQYF
15,TRBD1,NA,TRBJ2-2,TRBV4-2,TGTGCCAGCAGCTCGGGCAGGGGGCAATCCGGGGAGCTGTTTTTT,CASSSGRGQSGELFF
16,TRBD2,NA,TRBJ2-1,TRBV28,TGTGCCAGCAGCCCGGGACTAGCGGTTACGTACAATGAGCAGTTCTTC,CASSPGLAVTYNEQFF
17,NA,once,TRBJ2-6,TRBV28,TGTGCCAGCAGTTTTACGACAGGCAGCTCTGGGGCCAACGTCCTGACTTTC,CASSFTTGSSGANVLTF
13,NA,NA,TRBJ2-5,TRBV5-1,TGCGCCAGCCACTTTTACGTAGGGGAGACCCAGTACTTC,CASHFYVGETQYF
15,NA,NA,TRBJ2-7,TRBV27,TGTGCCAGCAGGGCCCTGACTTCAGGGGTCTACGAGCAGTACTTC,CASRALTSGVYEQYF
13,NA,NA,TRBJ2-7,TRBV6-5,TGTGCCAGCAGTCTTACGCGGGGTTACGAGCAGTACTTC,CASSLTRGYEQYF
16,TRBD1,NA,TRBJ2-7,TRBV7-9,TGTGCCAGCAGCCCTCGTCCCCCGGGACAGACATACGAGCAGTACTTC,CASSPRPPGQTYEQYF
15,TRBD1,NA,TRBJ1-1,TRBV4-1,TGCGCCAGCAGCAACCCGGGACAGGGAAACACTGAAGCTTTCTTT,CASSNPGQGNTEAFF
14,TRBD2,NA,TRBJ2-2,TRBV12-5,TGTGCTAGTGGCTGGGGACTAGCGGCCGGGGAGCTGTTTTTT,CASGWGLAAGELFF
14,NA,NA,TRBJ2-5,TRBV7-8,TGTGCCAGCAGCTCGGGACTGCGGCAAGAGACCCAGTACTTC,CASSSGLRQETQYF
15,NA,NA,TRBJ2-2,TRBV7-3,TGTGCCAGCAGCCACAGCGGAGGGGGCACCGGGGAGCTGTTTTTT,CASSHSGGGTGELFF
15,NA,NA,TRBJ2-2,TRBV5-1,TGCGCCAGCAGGATCACCTCCGGCGGCACCGGGGAGCTGTTTTTT,CASRITSGGTGELFF
11,NA,NA,TRBJ2-1,TRBV20-1,TGCAGTGCTAGAGATCCCGATGAGCAGTTCTTC,CSARDPDEQFF
16,TRBD2,NA,TRBJ2-1,TRBV7-9,TGTGCCAGCAGCTTCGTAACTAGCGGGCGGTACAATGAGCAGTTCTTC,CASSFVTSGRYNEQFF
14,TRBD1,NA,TRBJ1-2,TRBV7-8,TGTGCCAGCAGCCCCGGGACAGGGGACTATGGCTACACCTTC,CASSPGTGDYGYTF
12,NA,NA,TRBJ2-7,TRBV29-1,TGCAGCGTTGAATGGAGGAGTAGTGAGCAGTACTTC,CSVEWRSSEQYF
17,TRBD2,NA,TRBJ2-7,TRBV27,TGTGCCAGCAGTTTACTCCAGACTAGCGGACCAGCCTACGAGCAGTACTTC,CASSLLQTSGPAYEQYF
11,NA,NA,TRBJ2-7,TRBV10-2,TGCGCCAGCAGTGAGGGGGTCGAGCAGTACTTC,CASSEGVEQYF
15,NA,once,TRBJ2-7,TRBV14,TGTGCCAGCAGCCAGGCTCCCGGGGTGTTCTACGAGCAGTACTTC,CASSQAPGVFYEQYF